Presented here are 30 T cell receptor beta chains from one specimen sequenced in a study of cytomegalovirus exposure and HLA in healthy donors. The PCR had 60 Vbeta and 13 Jbeta primers. The method was immunoSEQ multiplex PCR; TCRdb's version includes in-frame clones alone and lacks a portion of them. Here the sample spans some 180,000 clones, 70% to 85% being singletons. Sequenced material: PBMCs. The receptor source for this set is a man between 18 and 35 years old in good health and CMV-seronegative.

The chain has TRBV10-3 and TRBJ1-1; D is undetermined. The CDR3 has 12 amino acids. CDR1 and CDR2 from the germline V gene are ENHRY and SYGVKD. V was clipped by 3 bases and J by 8 bases, with 10 bases between them. The chain's CDR3 is CAISEYGAEAFF. DNA of the CDR3: TGTGCCATCAGTGAATATGGAGCCGAAGCTTTCTTT.

This chain connects TRBV5-1 to TRBJ2-1; D perhaps matches TRBD2 (6 bases). Germline V gene sequence: CDR1 SGHRS, CDR2 YFSETQ. Trimming stripped 0 bases from V and 8 bases from J, with 12 bases between. There are 14 residues in the CDR3. CDR3 coding DNA: TGCGCCAGCAGCTTGGGAGACTCGGGGGATGAGCAGTTCTTC. It encodes CASSLGDSGDEQFF.

The rearrangement links TRBV30 to TRBJ1-6; D remains unclear. This CDR3 region has 18 residues. Trimming removed 1 base at V and 7 bases at J, with 23 bases between. CDR1 and CDR2 from the germline V gene are GTSNPN and SVGIG (reference sequence). The CDR3 reads CAWSGYGFSTSSNSPLHF. Here the CDR3 DNA reads TGTGCCTGGAGTGGGTACGGTTTTAGTACCTCCTCCAATTCACCCCTCCACTTT. Using reference TRBV30 and TRBJ1-6 for the parts outside the CDR3, the full variable domain is SQTIHQWPATLVQPVGSPLSLECTVEGTSNPNLYWYRQAAGRGLQLLFYSVGIGQISSEVPQNLSASRPQDRQFILSSKKLLLSDSGFYLCAWSGYGFSTSSNSPLHFGNGTRLTVT.

The J gene is TRBJ2-5, the V gene TRBV6-6; 10 positions match TRBD2. The trim removed 2 bases at V and 5 bases at J, leaving 5 bases unmatched. The CDR3 is made up of 15 amino acids. Germline loops: CDR1 MNHNY, CDR2 SVGAGI (reference sequence). CDR3 nucleotides: TGTGCCAGCAGTTACGGGACTAGCGAGAGCGAGACCCAGTACTTC. Encoded protein: CASSYGTSESETQYF.

This clone occurred many times. CDR3 bases: TGTGCCAGCACCCCAGGGTGGGGGAACACTGAAGCTTTCTTT. Protein sequence: CASTPGWGNTEAFF. V is TRBV7-9 and J is TRBJ1-1, with TRBD1 as a possible D gene (5 bases). The CDR3 sequence is 14 residues long. V was cut by 7 bases and J by 1 base, with 13 bases left in between. Germline CDR1 reads SEHNR; CDR2 reads FQNEAQ (reference sequence).

The chain is built from TRBV12-2 and TRBJ1-1; the table's TRBD1 call for D was not verified on the DNA. TRBV12-2 counts as a pseudogene. The CDR3 extends over 15 amino acids. The CDR3 here is CASPNGQGQNTEAFF. DNA of the CDR3: TGTGCAAGTCCCAATGGACAGGGACAGAACACTGAAGCTTTCTTT.

The V gene is TRBV7-2, the J gene TRBJ1-1; 7 nucleotides agree with TRBD1. Unmatched junction bases numbered 4, after V lost 4 bases and J lost 5 bases. In germline, CDR1 is SGHTA, CDR2 FQGNSA. The CDR3 is 13 residues long. In DNA form, the CDR3 reads TGTGCCAGCAGCTCACAGGGGATGACTGAAGCTTTCTTT. It translates to CASSSQGMTEAFF.

The chain uses TRBV9 and TRBJ1-5; D unresolved. Germline V gives CDR1 SGDLS, CDR2 YYNGEE. Trimming removed 3 bases at V and 1 base at J, with 11 bases between. The CDR3 is 15 residues long. CDR3 amino acids: CASSAEEGSNQPQHF. The CDR3 DNA sequence: TGTGCCAGCAGCGCAGAGGAGGGAAGCAATCAGCCCCAGCATTTT.

The chain employs TRBV30 and TRBJ1-2; no clear D gene. Germline V gene sequence: CDR1 GTSNPN, CDR2 SVGIG (reference sequence). This CDR3 spans 14 amino acids. Trimming stripped 5 bases from V and 4 bases from J, with 17 bases between. The CDR3 DNA follows: TGTGCCTGGGCCCAGGAAAACACTGGCTATGGCTACACCTTC. Amino acids: CAWAQENTGYGYTF.

CDR3 coding DNA: TGTGCCAGCAGCTTCCTCCTAGAGACTAGCGGGAGCTCCTACAATGAGCAGTTCTTC. Protein product: CASSFLLETSGSSYNEQFF. This chain connects TRBV7-3 to TRBJ2-1; 12 positions match TRBD2. Per germline, CDR1 SGHTA and CDR2 FQGTGA. After removal of 3 bases from V and 0 bases from J, the junction contained 9 bases not matched to a gene. The CDR3 covers 19 residues.

The V gene is TRBV29-1, the J gene TRBJ1-1, with 7 bases lining up with TRBD1. Per germline, CDR1 SQVTM and CDR2 ANQGSEA. The CDR3 totals 13 residues. Trimming cost V 5 bases and J 3 bases; bases outside gene matches: 6. The CDR3 sequence: CSVRWQGDTEAFF. The CDR3 DNA reads TGCAGCGTTCGGTGGCAGGGGGACACTGAAGCTTTCTTT.

This clone was seen more than once but under ten times. The chain combines TRBV7-8 with TRBJ2-7, with D tentatively TRBD1 (6 bases). This CDR3 is 13 amino acids long. The germline gives CDR1 SGHVS, CDR2 FQNEAQ. Trimming removed 5 bases from V and 1 base from J, with 9 bases in between. Here the CDR3 DNA reads TGTGCCAGCAGCCGGGACACGTCCTACGAGCAGTACTTC. Amino acid sequence: CASSRDTSYEQYF.

The J gene is TRBJ2-7, the V gene TRBV28, with D perhaps matching TRBD2 (5 bases). The germline V gene has CDR1 MDHEN and CDR2 SYDVKM. Between the trimmed V and J ends, which lost 5 bases and 3 bases, there was a span of 17 bases. The CDR3 consists of 15 residues. Written as DNA, the CDR3 is TGTGCCAGCAGTCTAGCAAGTAGCGTCTTCTACGAGCAGTACTTC. Protein: CASSLASSVFYEQYF.

The CDR3 nucleotides read TGTGCCAGCAGCTTAACGGGAGCCAATGAGCAGTTCTTC. Translation: CASSLTGANEQFF. The rearrangement links TRBV7-9 to TRBJ2-1, with D tentatively TRBD2 (6 bases). The CDR3 extends over 13 amino acids. CDR1 and CDR2 from the germline V gene are SEHNR and FQNEAQ (reference sequence). Trimming stripped 2 bases from V and 6 bases from J, with 8 bases between.

The V and J genes are TRBV5-1 and TRBJ1-2; 7 bases align to TRBD1. Germline loops: CDR1 SGHRS, CDR2 YFSETQ. CDR3 size: 15 residues. J was trimmed by 4 bases and V by 4 bases; bases with no gene match: 10. CDR3 bases: TGCGCCAGCAGCACGACCGGGACAGAAGGCTATGGCTACACCTTC. It codes for CASSTTGTEGYGYTF.

The gene calls are TRBV14 and TRBJ2-5; D not resolved. V was cut by 3 bases and J by 5 bases, with 13 bases left in between. This CDR3 has 14 residues. Germline lookup yields CDR1 SGHDN and CDR2 FVKESK. CDR3 sequence reads: CASSQTLLRETQYF. CDR3 bases: TGTGCCAGCAGCCAGACCCTTTTGCGGGAGACCCAGTACTTC. The complete variable domain, with remaining parts taken from reference TRBV14 and TRBJ2-5, reads EAGVTQFPSHSVIEKGQTVTLRCDPISGHDNLYWYRRVMGKEIKFLLHFVKESKQDESGMPNNRFLAERTGGTYSTLKVQPAELEDSGVYFCASSQTLLRETQYFGPGTRLLVL.

This clone was counted only a few times. This chain connects TRBV30 to TRBJ1-3; 7 nucleotides agree with TRBD1. Trimming removed 7 bases from V and 3 bases from J; junction bases left unmatched: 6. CDR1 GTSNPN and CDR2 SVGIG come from the germline V gene (reference sequence). The CDR3 contains 13 residues. For the CDR3, the DNA is TGTGCCTCGACAGGGTTGAGTGGAAACACCATATATTTT. This translates into CASTGLSGNTIYF.

The chain recombines TRBV28 with TRBJ2-6; 7 nucleotides align to TRBD2. V shed 6 bases and J 0 bases; nucleotides not matched to a gene: 14. Germline V lookup: CDR1 MDHEN, CDR2 SYDVKM. This CDR3 region has 19 residues. The CDR3 nucleotides are TGTGCCAGCAGGGGAGAGGCTGGGGGAGGGGACTCTGGGGCCAACGTCCTGACTTTC. Translated, it gives CASRGEAGGGDSGANVLTF.

This chain joins TRBV21-1 and TRBJ2-3; the table names TRBD1, a call not compared with the DNA. TRBV21-1 is noted as a pseudogene. The CDR3 totals 19 residues. Here the CDR3 DNA reads TGTGCCAGCAGCAAAGCCAGGGACAGGACACCTCAAAGCACAGATACGCAGTATTTT. Residues: CASSKARDRTPQSTDTQYF.

There are a few counts of this clone. V usage is TRBV21-1 and J usage is TRBJ1-1; the table names TRBD1, a call not compared with the DNA. TRBV21-1 has pseudogene status. The CDR3 length is 15 residues. Here the CDR3 DNA reads TGTGCCAGCAGCAATTTGGGACAGGGAGGCACTGAAGCTTTCTTT. The encoded protein is CASSNLGQGGTEAFF.

V and J are TRBV27 and TRBJ1-2, with D tentatively TRBD1 (6 bases). The CDR3 is 17 residues long. V was cut by 5 bases and J by 0 bases, with 19 bases left in between. Germline lookup yields CDR1 MNHEY and CDR2 SMNVEV (reference sequence). The CDR3: CASSPRQDPSTNYGYTF. The CDR3 coding sequence is TGTGCCAGCAGTCCCAGACAGGACCCATCTACTAACTATGGCTACACCTTC.

The CDR3 region is CAWRLTGTNQPQHF. The CDR3 nucleotides read TGTGCCTGGAGGCTCACAGGGACCAATCAGCCCCAGCATTTT. The genes are TRBV30 and TRBJ1-5; TRBD1 might be the D (6 bases). CDR3 size: 14 residues. The germline gives CDR1 GTSNPN, CDR2 SVGIG (reference sequence). Trimming cost V 3 bases and J 3 bases, with 12 bases left between them.

This chain uses TRBV30 with TRBJ1-2; unclear D gene. The CDR3 is made up of 16 amino acids. CDR1 and CDR2 from the germline V gene are GTSNPN and SVGIG (reference sequence). Trimming shortened V by 0 bases and J by 3 bases, and 17 bases separated the two germline ends. The CDR3 here is CAWSVSLQTDYYGYTF. Written as DNA, the CDR3 is TGTGCCTGGAGTGTCTCACTTCAGACTGACTACTATGGCTACACCTTC.

The gene calls are TRBV6-6 and TRBJ1-2; perhaps TRBD1 as D (6 bases). Trimming shortened V by 5 bases and J by 3 bases, and 13 bases separated the two germline ends. The CDR3 covers 14 residues. CDR1 is MNHNY and CDR2 is SVGAGI in the germline V gene (reference sequence). CDR3 coding DNA: TGTGCCAGCAGTGCCTCTTCAGGGGACTATGGCTACACCTTC. Encoded protein: CASSASSGDYGYTF.

The rearrangement joins TRBV27 to TRBJ2-2; 7 bases align to TRBD2. The germline V gene encodes CDR1 MNHEY and CDR2 SMNVEV (reference sequence). There are 16 residues in the CDR3. V trimming: 5 bases; J trimming: 3 bases; junction bases outside the gene matches: 9. CDR3 amino acids: CASSPLTSLDTGELFF. CDR3 sequence (DNA): TGTGCCAGCAGTCCTTTGACTAGCCTGGACACCGGGGAGCTGTTTTTT.

As for this clone: Other DNA sequences in this sample translate to the same CDR3. The chain couples TRBV2 to TRBJ1-6; D is ambiguous. The CDR3 is 14 residues long. The germline CDR1 and CDR2 sequences are SNHLY and FYNNEI. V was pared by 4 bases and J by 9 bases, with 13 bases between. CDR3 nucleotides: TGTGCCAGCAGTGGGACGGGGTATTTTTCACCCCTCCACTTT. Protein sequence: CASSGTGYFSPLHF.

As concerns this clone: The same CDR3 can be traced to other DNA sequences in this sample. V gene TRBV5-6 combines with J gene TRBJ2-7; 8 positions match TRBD1. V lost 1 base to trimming and J lost 5 bases; unmatched junction nucleotides: 11. The CDR3 totals 16 residues. Per the germline V gene, CDR1 is SGHDT and CDR2 is YYEEEE. The CDR3, as DNA: TGTGCCAGCAGCTTGTTGACAGGGGCTTTATTCCACGAGCAGTACTTC. Its protein product is CASSLLTGALFHEQYF.

On this clone: The junction does not match germline at one end; this may be a read error. This chain uses TRBV5-6 with TRBJ1-2; tentative D call: TRBD1 (6 bases). This CDR3 has 13 amino acids. The germline V gene has CDR1 SGHDT and CDR2 YYEEEE. The DNA of the CDR3 is TGTGCCAGCAGCGTACAGGGTCTACATGGCTACCCCTTC. The encoded protein is CASSVQGLHGYPF.

This clone was seen only once. The chain combines TRBV5-8 with TRBJ2-7, with 7 bases lining up with TRBD2. This CDR3 is 13 amino acids long. Germline CDR1 is SGHTS and CDR2 is YDEGEE. V gave up 0 bases and J gave up 4 bases; unmatched junction bases: 1. CDR3 bases: TGTGCCAGCAGCTTGGGCGGGGGATACGAGCAGTACTTC. This encodes CASSLGGGYEQYF.

The V call is TRBV5-6, the J call TRBJ1-2; possible D gene TRBD1, 5 bases. CDR1 and CDR2 from the germline V gene are SGHDT and YYEEEE. V gave up 0 bases and J gave up 2 bases, with 11 bases separating them. CDR3 length: 15 residues. CDR3 bases: TGTGCCAGCAGCTTGGAGGGGTGGGTAAACTATGGCTACACCTTC. This translates into CASSLEGWVNYGYTF.